These 3 T cell receptor beta chains originate from one sample sequenced in a study of regulatory T cells in long-lasting Graves disease. Specified time point: newly diagnosed GD, antithyroid drugs for less than 3 months. RNA from PBMCs was the source of the TCR library. Libraries of TCR beta came from iRepertoire HTBI primers plus Arm-PCR of CDR3 regions. One entry per CDR3 protein, called by TCRdb with MiXCR from the multiplex PCR reads. The sample comprises almost 450,000 distinct CDR3 sequences, around 15% of which are singletons, and roughly 10% rests with the top ten. These data were likewise used in another study, on T cells in Graves' hyperthyroidism and ophthalmopathy.

Sample: peripheral blood mononuclear cells (PBMCs), taken at new diagnosis, from a patient treated with antithyroid drugs. These receptors came from a woman aged 25 to 45 with Graves disease.

This clonotype was counted at least ten times. The chain has TRBV6-1 and TRBJ1-1; D might be TRBD1 (6 bases). The germline V and J ends were trimmed by 3 bases and 0 bases, with 11 bases remaining between them. The CDR3 spans 15 residues. Germline CDR1 reads MNHNS; CDR2 reads SASEGT. The DNA for the CDR3 is TGTGCCAGCAGTGATAACAGGGAGCTGAACACTGAAGCTTTCTTT. Its translation: CASSDNRELNTEAFF.

The rearrangement links TRBV20-1 to TRBJ2-1; 9 nucleotides agree with TRBD2. CDR3 length equals 15 residues. The junction had 7 bases not matched to a gene; V was cut back by 0 bases and J by 7 bases. Germline V gene sequence: CDR1 DFQATT, CDR2 SNEGSKA (reference sequence). CDR3 sequence: CSARDFSGSSNEQFF. The CDR3 nucleotides read TGCAGTGCTAGAGACTTTAGCGGGAGTTCGAATGAGCAGTTCTTC.

This clonotype appeared many times. This chain joins TRBV12-3 or TRBV12-4 and TRBJ1-4; D unclear. The CDR3 runs to 13 residues. Trimming took off 4 bases at V and 7 bases at J, with 10 bases between the two ends. Written as DNA, the CDR3 is TGTGCCAGCAGTTCTACAAGAGGTGAAAAACTGTTTTTT. This encodes CASSSTRGEKLFF.